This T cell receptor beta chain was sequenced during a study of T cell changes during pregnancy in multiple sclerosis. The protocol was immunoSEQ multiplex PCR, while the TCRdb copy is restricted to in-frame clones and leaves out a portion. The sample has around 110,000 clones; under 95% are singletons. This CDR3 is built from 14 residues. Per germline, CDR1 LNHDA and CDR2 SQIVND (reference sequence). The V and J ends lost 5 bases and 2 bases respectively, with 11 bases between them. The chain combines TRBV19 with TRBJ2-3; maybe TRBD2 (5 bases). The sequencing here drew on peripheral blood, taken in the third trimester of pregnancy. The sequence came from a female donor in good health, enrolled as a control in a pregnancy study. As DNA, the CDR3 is TGTGCCAGTAGTGCACAGACTAACACAGATACGCAGTATTTT. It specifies CASSAQTNTDTQYF.